The T cell receptor beta chain under discussion was sequenced for a study of T cell responses to AZD1222 COVID-19 vaccine. Study-wide points: Distributed over spike, vaccine-associated CD4 TCRs predominated at 160-218 and 743-854.

As concerns this clone: Its antigen is unidentified.

Sequencing used immunoSEQ multiplex PCR; TCRdb keeps in-frame clones, though not all of them. The table lists tens of thousands of clones, approximately 90% of them singletons. Source: peripheral blood, taken on day 0 of AZD1222 vaccination. The clonotype comes from an adult in good health.

CDR3 sequence reads: CASSLPTGGGDEQFF. Here the CDR3 DNA reads TGCGCCAGCAGCTTGCCCACAGGGGGCGGCGATGAGCAGTTCTTC. The chain carries TRBV5-1 and TRBJ2-1; 9 bases map to TRBD1. Germline V gives CDR1 SGHRS, CDR2 YFSETQ. The CDR3 runs to 15 residues. V gave up 1 base and J gave up 8 bases; unmatched junction bases: 7. Full variable domain (rest looked up from reference TRBV5-1 and TRBJ2-1): KAGVTQTPRYLIKTRGQQVTLSCSPISGHRSVSWYQQTPGQGLQFLFEYFSETQRNKGNFPGRFSGRQFSNSRSEMNVSTLELGDSALYLCASSLPTGGGDEQFFGPGTRLTVL.